This T cell receptor (beta chain) is from a study of cytomegalovirus exposure and HLA in healthy donors. The CDR3 has 15 residues. CDR1 and CDR2 from the germline V gene are SGDLS and YYNGEE. Trimming pared 3 bases from V and 3 bases from J, leaving 13 bases between. 13 Jbeta primers and 60 Vbeta primers were used for the PCR. Measured with immunoSEQ multiplex PCR; TCRdb has only the in-frame clones, and not every one. The sample contains about 140,000 clones, approximately 81% of which appear only once. The receptor was derived from a boy aged 2 to 9 in good health and CMV-seronegative. The chain recombines TRBV9 with TRBJ2-1; D possibly corresponds to TRBD2 (6 bases). The sequencing sample was made of PBMCs. CDR3: CASSAYSGGYNEQFF. CDR3 nucleotide sequence: TGTGCCAGCAGCGCATATAGCGGCGGCTACAATGAGCAGTTCTTC.